The 28 T cell receptor beta chains in this list originate from one sample, sequenced in a study of blood T cell repertoires in COVID-19. Method: immunoSEQ multiplex PCR; TCRdb's copy keeps in-frame clones and lacks some. In the table there are under 400,000 clones, 90% of which are singletons. The material sequenced was peripheral blood. These receptors came from a woman in her thirties with COVID-19, enrolled during active disease.

Only one count was recorded for this clone. The chain recombines TRBV12-3 or TRBV12-4 with TRBJ1-6; weak D call: TRBD1 (5 bases). V was trimmed by 6 bases and J by 6 bases, leaving 6 bases between them. There are 12 residues in the CDR3. CDR3 region: CASRQGNSPLHF. Written as DNA, the CDR3 is TGTGCCAGCAGGCAGGGTAATTCACCCCTCCACTTT.

The rearrangement uses TRBV7-9 and TRBJ2-3; TRBD2 matches 7 bases. In germline, CDR1 is SEHNR, CDR2 FQNEAQ (reference sequence). Trimming cost V 1 base and J 2 bases; bases outside gene matches: 6. This CDR3 comprises 16 residues. In nucleotides, the CDR3 is TGTGCCAGCAGCTTAGTTTCGGGGACTAACACAGATACGCAGTATTTT. Its translation: CASSLVSGTNTDTQYF.

The V gene is TRBV30, the J gene TRBJ1-4; 8 bases are a match to TRBD1. The junction had 9 bases not matched to a gene; V was cut back by 3 bases and J by 0 bases. The CDR3 has 17 amino acids. The germline CDR1 and CDR2 sequences are GTSNPN and SVGIG (reference sequence). The CDR3, as DNA: TGTGCCTGGAGCGTAGAGTGGGACAGGTCAACTAATGAAAAACTGTTTTTT. It translates to CAWSVEWDRSTNEKLFF.

V gene TRBV2 combines with J gene TRBJ1-2; 8 bases agree with TRBD1. Unmatched junction bases numbered 8, after V lost 3 bases and J lost 8 bases. The CDR3 spans 14 residues. Germline V gives CDR1 SNHLY, CDR2 FYNNEI. This CDR3 is CASSDGQGARGYTF. Written as DNA, the CDR3 is TGTGCCAGCAGTGACGGCCAGGGGGCTCGGGGCTACACCTTC.

The J gene is TRBJ1-1, the V gene TRBV10-3; D gene unclear. Germline V gene sequence: CDR1 ENHRY, CDR2 SYGVKD. Trimming removed 5 bases at V and 1 base at J, with 14 bases between. The CDR3 is made up of 15 amino acids. The CDR3 DNA sequence: TGTGCCATCAGTAACAGACACTCCTCGAACACTGAAGCTTTCTTT. Translation gives CAISNRHSSNTEAFF.

As concerns this clone: Compared with germline, one end of the junction differs, possibly owing to a read error. V gene TRBV19 combines with J gene TRBJ1-1, with no clear D. The CDR3 covers 12 residues. In germline, CDR1 is LNHDA, CDR2 SQIVND (reference sequence). The CDR3 loop reads CVSGGVVIEAFF. CDR3 sequence (DNA): TGTGTCAGTGGCGGGGTGGTTATTGAAGCTTTCTTT. Full variable domain (missing parts from reference TRBV19 and TRBJ1-1): DGGITQSPKYLFRKEGQNVTLSCEQNLNHDAMYWYRQDPGQGLRLIYYSQIVNDFQKGDIAEGYSVSREKKESFPLTVTSAQKNPTAFYLCVSGGVVIEAFFGQGTRLTVV.

The chain recombines TRBV4-1 with TRBJ2-5; 7 nucleotides match TRBD1. Trimming at V came to 4 bases and at J to 4 bases, leaving 6 bases not matched to a gene. Per germline, CDR1 MGHRA and CDR2 YSYEKL. The length of the CDR3 is 14 residues. CDR3 bases: TGCGCCAGCAGCCCCAGTACAGGGGCAGAGACCCAGTACTTC. Its translation is CASSPSTGAETQYF.

The V gene is TRBV6-1, the J gene TRBJ1-2; a weak D match, TRBD1 (6 bases). The V gene lost 2 bases and the J gene lost 5 bases, with 15 bases spanning the gap. This CDR3 has 15 residues. Germline CDR1 is MNHNS and CDR2 is SASEGT. The CDR3 here is CASSELVEGVYGYTF. The CDR3 coding sequence is TGTGCCAGCAGTGAATTAGTTGAGGGGGTGTATGGCTACACCTTC.

The chain uses TRBV7-8 and TRBJ2-3; the D gene is possibly TRBD2 (5 bases). Between the trimmed V and J ends, which lost 3 bases and 10 bases, there was a span of 8 bases. Germline V gene sequence: CDR1 SGHVS, CDR2 FQNEAQ. The CDR3 has 11 amino acids. CDR3 DNA: TGTGCCAGCAGCTTGGAGCGGTCGCAGTATTTT. Translation: CASSLERSQYF. Based on the CDR3 plus reference TRBV7-8 and TRBJ2-3, the full variable domain is GAGVSQSPRYKVAKRGQDVALRCDPISGHVSLFWYQQALGQGPEFLTYFQNEAQLDKSGLPSDRFFAERPEGSVSTLKIQRTQQEDSAVYLCASSLERSQYFGPGTRLTVL.

This clone was observed once. V usage is TRBV11-2 and J usage is TRBJ2-7; 8 bases align to TRBD2. V lost 1 base and J lost 6; bases outside the gene matches: 8. The length of the CDR3 is 15 residues. CDR1 and CDR2 (germline): SGHAT, FQNNGV. The CDR3 here is CASSLAGGSLSEQYF. Written as DNA, the CDR3 is TGTGCCAGCAGCTTAGCGGGAGGGTCGCTCTCCGAGCAGTACTTC.

The chain recombines TRBV15 with TRBJ2-3, with D unclear. The CDR3 is 13 amino acids. Germline V gives CDR1 LNHNV, CDR2 YYDKDF (reference sequence). V gave up 0 bases and J gave up 4 bases, with 5 bases separating them. DNA of the CDR3: TGTGCCACCAGCAGAGACGGAGCAGATACGCAGTATTTT. Its translation is CATSRDGADTQYF.

The V and J genes are TRBV5-1 and TRBJ1-5, with TRBD1 matching 7 bases. The CDR3 is made up of 13 amino acids. V lost 4 bases to trimming and J lost 5 bases; unmatched junction nucleotides: 3. Germline V gives CDR1 SGHRS, CDR2 YFSETQ. The CDR3 protein is CASSTGADQPQHF. CDR3 nucleotide sequence: TGCGCCAGCAGCACAGGGGCGGATCAGCCCCAGCATTTT.

The chain combines TRBV19 with TRBJ1-1; 10 positions agree with TRBD1. The CDR3 loop spans 15 amino acids. Germline trimming cut 3 bases from V and 4 bases from J; bases unmatched to any gene: 5. Germline V gene lookup returns CDR1 LNHDA and CDR2 SQIVND (reference sequence). DNA of the CDR3: TGTGCCAGTAGTATCAGACAGGGGGCGAGCACTGAAGCTTTCTTT. It is translated as CASSIRQGASTEAFF.

The chain combines TRBV5-4 with TRBJ2-3; a possible D gene is TRBD1 (6 bases). In germline, CDR1 is SGHNT, CDR2 YYREEE (reference sequence). There are 16 residues in the CDR3. Trimming removed 4 bases from V and 1 base from J, with 16 bases in between. This chain's CDR3 is CASSTRLGAGTDTQYF. The CDR3 coding sequence is TGTGCCAGCAGCACCAGACTGGGGGCGGGCACAGATACGCAGTATTTT.

This chain joins TRBV5-1 and TRBJ1-1, with TRBD1 identical over 7 bases. Germline V gene sequence: CDR1 SGHRS, CDR2 YFSETQ. V lost 3 bases and J lost 11; bases outside the gene matches: 16. The CDR3 covers 15 residues. The CDR3 nucleotides are TGCGCCAGCAGCTCCGGGACAGCGGTGGGGGGCAGGGCTTTCTTT. Its protein is CASSSGTAVGGRAFF.

The rearrangement uses TRBV3-1 (or the pseudogene TRBV3-2) and TRBJ2-5, with 7 bases matching TRBD1. The CDR3 covers 14 residues. The germline CDR1 and CDR2 sequences are LGHDT and YNNKEL (reference sequence). V shed 8 bases and J 6 bases; nucleotides not matched to a gene: 12. The CDR3 sequence: CASGPQGFAKTQYF. In nucleotides, the CDR3 is TGTGCCAGCGGACCACAGGGGTTTGCGAAGACCCAGTACTTC.

The V call is TRBV9, the J call TRBJ1-1; 7 nucleotides line up with TRBD1. This CDR3 comprises 13 residues. Trimming took 3 bases from V and 8 from J; bases not matched to a gene: 7. The germline V gene encodes CDR1 SGDLS and CDR2 YYNGEE. CDR3 sequence (DNA): TGTGCCAGCAGCGGGGACAGTCTTTCAGAAGCTTTCTTT. Its translation: CASSGDSLSEAFF.

The gene calls are TRBV2 and TRBJ1-2; 8 positions match TRBD1. Trimming cost V 6 bases and J 6 bases; bases outside gene matches: 9. The germline CDR1 and CDR2 sequences are SNHLY and FYNNEI. This CDR3 region has 14 residues. CDR3 nucleotides: TGTGCCAGCAGAAGGACAGGGCCTGGGGATGGCTACACCTTC. Translated, it gives CASRRTGPGDGYTF.

The genes are TRBV14 and TRBJ2-7; weak D call: TRBD2 (7 bases). Deletions cut 0 bases from V and 6 bases from J, with 12 bases between. Per germline, CDR1 SGHDN and CDR2 FVKESK. This CDR3 comprises 14 residues. The CDR3 region is CASSQDWGGREQYF. The CDR3 DNA follows: TGTGCCAGCAGCCAAGATTGGGGGGGCCGCGAGCAGTACTTC.

V gene TRBV7-2 combines with J gene TRBJ2-7; 9 nucleotides line up with TRBD1. Germline lookup yields CDR1 SGHTA and CDR2 FQGNSA. This CDR3 has 14 amino acids. With V trimmed by 4 bases and J by 6 bases, 7 bases remained unmatched. In DNA form, the CDR3 reads TGTGCCAGCAGCTCTGGACAGGGGTTCTCCGAGCAGTACTTC. Amino acid sequence: CASSSGQGFSEQYF.

Details on this clone: The same CDR3 arises from other DNA sequences in this sample as well. The chain uses TRBV9 and TRBJ2-7, with 10 bases identical to TRBD2. V lost 0 bases and J lost 3; bases outside the gene matches: 3. The CDR3 is 15 residues long. Germline V gene data show CDR1 as SGDLS and CDR2 as YYNGEE. The CDR3, as DNA: TGTGCCAGCAGCGTAGGACCTAGCGGGAGCTACGAGCAGTACTTC. Encoded protein: CASSVGPSGSYEQYF.

The chain has TRBV28 and TRBJ2-7, with D uncertain. CDR1 MDHEN and CDR2 SYDVKM come from the germline V gene. The CDR3 extends over 11 amino acids. V lost 5 bases and J 5 bases, leaving 7 bases between the germline ends. CDR3 loop: CASSRTDEQYF. CDR3 DNA sequence: TGTGCCAGCAGTCGAACAGACGAGCAGTACTTC.

V and J are TRBV12-3 or TRBV12-4 and TRBJ1-6; D is uncertain. V lost 7 bases and J lost 6, with 10 bases in between. The length of the CDR3 is 13 residues. The CDR3, as DNA: TGTGCCAGCACGCGACAAATTAATTCACCCCTCCACTTT. This gives the protein CASTRQINSPLHF.

V and J are TRBV4-1 and TRBJ1-1, with TRBD1 as a possible D gene (6 bases). Trimming took 1 base from V and 11 from J, leaving 17 bases between them. Germline CDR1 MGHRA, CDR2 YSYEKL. The CDR3 sequence is 14 residues long. This CDR3 reads CASSQGGNRAPAFF. As DNA, the CDR3 is TGCGCCAGCAGCCAAGGAGGGAACAGGGCTCCGGCTTTCTTT.

The chain uses TRBV6-6 and TRBJ2-4, with 8 nucleotides matching TRBD2. CDR1 is MNHNY, CDR2 SVGAGI, per germline (reference sequence). This CDR3 has 19 residues. V lost 5 bases and J lost 1; bases outside the gene matches: 16. This CDR3 reads CASSRGAGSGSYAKNIQYF. The CDR3 coding sequence is TGTGCCAGCAGTCGCGGAGCGGGGAGCGGGAGTTATGCCAAAAACATTCAGTACTTC.

The rearrangement links TRBV7-7 to TRBJ2-3, with D perhaps TRBD2 (6 bases). CDR3 size: 16 residues. Germline loops: CDR1 SSHAT, CDR2 FNYEAQ (reference sequence). V dropped 1 base and J dropped 0 bases, with 11 bases sitting between them. The CDR3 is CASSLGSGASTDTQYF. CDR3 coding DNA: TGTGCCAGCAGCTTAGGTAGCGGAGCTAGCACAGATACGCAGTATTTT.

The rearrangement uses TRBV2 and TRBJ1-1; D call uncertain. Germline lookup yields CDR1 SNHLY and CDR2 FYNNEI. This CDR3 is 11 amino acids long. V shed 4 bases and J shed 5 bases, with 5 bases lying between them. The CDR3 sequence: CASSVLTEAFF. The CDR3 DNA sequence: TGTGCCAGCAGTGTATTGACTGAAGCTTTCTTT. Full variable domain (remainder filled in from reference TRBV2 and TRBJ1-1): EPEVTQTPSHQVTQMGQEVILRCVPISNHLYFYWYRQILGQKVEFLVSFYNNEISEKSEIFDDQFSVERPDGSNFTLKIRSTKLEDSAMYFCASSVLTEAFFGQGTRLTVV.

This chain connects TRBV14 to TRBJ2-2, with no clear D. Germline V gene sequence: CDR1 SGHDN, CDR2 FVKESK. V was clipped by 1 base and J by 6 bases, with 9 bases between them. This CDR3 region has 14 residues. The CDR3 DNA follows: TGTGCCAGCAGCCAAGGTGGTCACTCCGGGGAGCTGTTTTTT. Its translation is CASSQGGHSGELFF.